Each of the 18 T cell receptor beta chains below was sequenced from the same sample in a study of blood T cell repertoires in COVID-19. The assay was immunoSEQ multiplex PCR, and TCRdb's table has in-frame clones only and misses some. Here the sample spans around 70,000 clones, approximately 90% being singletons. Sequenced: peripheral blood. Receptors originate from a man in his sixties with acute or convalescent COVID-19.

The chain joins TRBV18 to TRBJ2-2; TRBD1 might be the D (6 bases). The CDR3 extends over 16 amino acids. Germline V lookup: CDR1 KGHSH, CDR2 LQKENI. Trimming removed 1 base at V and 0 bases at J, with 9 bases between. The CDR3, as DNA: TGTGCCAGCTCACCACAACAGGGAGCGAACACCGGGGAGCTGTTTTTT. It encodes CASSPQQGANTGELFF.

The V and J genes are TRBV6-4 and TRBJ2-1, with 8 bases identical to TRBD1. This CDR3 is 18 amino acids long. V lost 5 bases and J lost 3; bases outside the gene matches: 15. The V gene's germline CDR1 is MRHNA and CDR2 SNTAGT. The CDR3 DNA follows: TGTGCCAGCAGTCCGACAGGGGCCGGGTTGGGCATCTACAATGAGCAGTTCTTC. As protein: CASSPTGAGLGIYNEQFF.

The gene calls are TRBV5-1 and TRBJ2-1, with TRBD1 as a possible D gene (6 bases). The CDR3 has 15 amino acids. V was clipped by 0 bases and J by 7 bases, with 14 bases between them. From germline, CDR1 is SGHRS and CDR2 YFSETQ. This CDR3 is CASSLGPGVGNEQFF. CDR3 bases: TGCGCCAGCAGCTTGGGGCCAGGGGTAGGGAATGAGCAGTTCTTC.

The V gene is TRBV5-4, the J gene TRBJ2-1; TRBD2 matches 9 bases. The CDR3 has 15 amino acids. Germline CDR1 is SGHNT and CDR2 is YYREEE (reference sequence). The V segment lost 7 bases and the J segment 0 bases; nucleotides outside the gene matches: 5. CDR3 region: CASGREGHSYNEQFF. The DNA for the CDR3 is TGTGCCAGCGGGCGGGAGGGCCACTCCTACAATGAGCAGTTCTTC.

This chain joins TRBV5-4 and TRBJ2-7; 14 bases align to TRBD2. Losses at the gene ends were 4 bases for V and 7 bases for J; bases not matched to a gene: 10. The CDR3 contains 16 residues. Germline loops: CDR1 SGHNT, CDR2 YYREEE (reference sequence). CDR3 protein: CASSPGTSGSPREQYF. CDR3 DNA sequence: TGTGCCAGCAGCCCGGGGACTAGCGGGAGCCCCCGGGAGCAGTACTTC.

The chain couples TRBV3-1 (or the pseudogene TRBV3-2) to TRBJ1-6; 7 bases line up with TRBD1. The CDR3 totals 17 residues. CDR1 and CDR2 from the germline V gene are LGHDT and YNNKEL (reference sequence). V lost 0 bases and J lost 6; bases outside the gene matches: 8. CDR3 sequence (DNA): TGTGCCAGCAGCCAAGAAACCGGGACAGCGGTTAATTCACCCCTCCACTTT. Residues: CASSQETGTAVNSPLHF.

The V and J genes are TRBV5-8 and TRBJ2-6, with 11 bases lining up with TRBD1. The CDR3 spans 19 residues. Germline V gene data show CDR1 as SGHTS and CDR2 as YDEGEE. Trimming cost V 2 bases and J 0 bases; bases outside gene matches: 7. The CDR3 is CASSFNRGTGGSGANVLTF. The CDR3 region has the DNA TGTGCCAGCAGCTTTAATCGGGGGACAGGGGGCTCTGGGGCCAACGTCCTGACTTTC.

The chain uses TRBV7-9 and TRBJ2-7, with TRBD2 matching over 13 bases. Germline values: CDR1 SEHNR, CDR2 FQNEAQ (reference sequence). V lost 0 bases and J lost 3; bases outside the gene matches: 5. The CDR3 runs to 17 residues. The CDR3 DNA is TGTGCCAGCAGCTTAGCGGGGGGACTAGCGGGATACTACGAGCAGTACTTC. It is translated as CASSLAGGLAGYYEQYF.

The gene calls are TRBV30 and TRBJ2-7; 10 bases match TRBD2. The CDR3 consists of 13 residues. CDR1 and CDR2 (germline): GTSNPN, SVGIG (reference sequence). J was trimmed by 4 bases and V by 5 bases; bases with no gene match: 5. The CDR3 DNA follows: TGTGCCTGGCGGACTAGCGGCTTATACGAGCAGTACTTC. Protein sequence: CAWRTSGLYEQYF. Full variable domain (outside the CDR3, taken from reference TRBV30 and TRBJ2-7): SQTIHQWPATLVQPVGSPLSLECTVEGTSNPNLYWYRQAAGRGLQLLFYSVGIGQISSEVPQNLSASRPQDRQFILSSKKLLLSDSGFYLCAWRTSGLYEQYFGPGTRLTVT.

The rearrangement joins TRBV24-1 to TRBJ2-1; possibly TRBD2 for D (6 bases). CDR3 length equals 13 residues. Germline V gene data show CDR1 as KGHDR and CDR2 as SFDVKD. V was trimmed by 8 bases and J by 10 bases, leaving 17 bases between them. CDR3 coding DNA: TGTGCCACCACCCATGGAGGGAAGGGGGAGCAGTTCTTC. Protein sequence: CATTHGGKGEQFF.

The V gene is TRBV10-2, the J gene TRBJ1-1; D uncertain. Trimming cost V 8 bases and J 5 bases, with 12 bases left between them. Germline lookup yields CDR1 WSHSY and CDR2 SAAADI. CDR3 size: 12 residues. CDR3 region: CASGWLGTEAFF. The CDR3 nucleotides are TGCGCCAGCGGTTGGCTCGGGACTGAAGCTTTCTTT.

The V gene is TRBV7-7, the J gene TRBJ2-1; D gene ambiguous. This CDR3 contains 13 residues. V was cut by 1 base and J by 7 bases, with 8 bases left in between. The germline V gene encodes CDR1 SSHAT and CDR2 FNYEAQ (reference sequence). The CDR3 region is CASSLGPRNEQFF. In DNA form, the CDR3 reads TGTGCCAGCAGCTTAGGTCCTAGGAATGAGCAGTTCTTC.

This sequence joins TRBV7-3 and TRBJ2-1; a possible D gene is TRBD1 (6 bases). The CDR3 loop spans 14 amino acids. V lost 5 bases to trimming and J lost 10 bases, with 18 bases between them. Germline V lookup: CDR1 SGHTA, CDR2 FQGTGA. The CDR3 is CASSPNTGSREQFF. As DNA, the CDR3 is TGTGCCAGCAGCCCGAATACAGGGTCCCGGGAGCAGTTCTTC.

The chain couples TRBV5-6 to TRBJ1-2, with D perhaps TRBD1 (5 bases). Looked up from germline, CDR1 is SGHDT and CDR2 is YYEEEE. The V end lost 3 bases, the J end lost 5 bases, and 14 bases lay between the germline ends. The CDR3 is made up of 14 amino acids. CDR3 sequence reads: CASSSLTVRYGYTF. CDR3 sequence (DNA): TGTGCCAGCAGCTCGTTGACAGTCAGATATGGCTACACCTTC.

This sequence joins TRBV30 and TRBJ2-7; 7 bases are shared with TRBD1. CDR1 is GTSNPN, CDR2 SVGIG, per germline (reference sequence). With V trimmed by 0 bases and J by 2 bases, 10 bases remained unmatched. The CDR3 runs to 16 residues. The CDR3 reads CAWSVPRTGGTYEQYF. The DNA of the CDR3 is TGTGCCTGGAGTGTACCCAGGACAGGAGGTACCTACGAGCAGTACTTC.

This chain connects TRBV5-4 to TRBJ2-5, with TRBD2 matching over 9 bases. Unmatched junction bases numbered 4, after V lost 0 bases and J lost 1 base. Germline V CDR1 and CDR2: SGHNT, YYREEE (reference sequence). The CDR3 is 16 residues long. CDR3 in amino acids: CASSLAAGGPQETQYF. CDR3 nucleotide sequence: TGTGCCAGCAGCTTGGCAGCGGGGGGCCCCCAAGAGACCCAGTACTTC.

This CDR3 reads CASSGTGRNTIYF. As DNA, the CDR3 is TGTGCCAGCAGCGGGACAGGTCGGAACACCATATATTTT. The J gene is TRBJ1-3, the V gene TRBV28; 8 nucleotides match TRBD1. The V and J ends lost 6 bases and 7 bases, in that order; junction bases with no gene match: 5. The CDR3 sequence is 13 residues long. Germline assignment: CDR1 MDHEN and CDR2 SYDVKM.

V usage is TRBV5-8 and J usage is TRBJ2-7; D gene unclear. CDR3 size: 15 residues. V lost 0 bases and J lost 6, with 16 bases in between. CDR1 is SGHTS and CDR2 is YDEGEE in the germline V gene. The CDR3 nucleotides are TGTGCCAGCAGCTTGGGGAGCAGCGCCATAATCGAGCAGTACTTC. Translation: CASSLGSSAIIEQYF.